This entry is about one T cell receptor (beta chain). Its antigen is not identified. These data are taken from a study of T cell repertoires in cytomegalovirus infection. Study-wide results and limits: The study identified carriers of CMV plus the relevant HLA from cumulative public TCR beta family frequency. CMV-specific TCR beta clonotypes restricted by HLA-C were the ones dominating the ex vivo response.

The length of the CDR3 is 12 residues. Germline V gene lookup returns CDR1 MNHEY and CDR2 SVGEGT. V trimming: 3 bases; J trimming: 9 bases; junction bases outside the gene matches: 1. TCRdb analysed the reads with MiXCR anew, one entry per CDR3 protein. The sample yields some 270,000 distinct CDR3 sequences, over 15% seen once. V usage is TRBV6-2 or TRBV6-3 and J usage is TRBJ2-1, with 8 bases lining up with TRBD1. The receptor was isolated from a human donor in good health (CMV status not recorded). Some clones in this sample may be carry-over from other donors' samples. Sequencing was done on a sample of CD8+ T cells from PBMCs. CDR3 region: CASSYQGAEQFF. The CDR3 region has the DNA TGTGCCAGCAGTTATCAGGGGGCTGAGCAGTTCTTC.